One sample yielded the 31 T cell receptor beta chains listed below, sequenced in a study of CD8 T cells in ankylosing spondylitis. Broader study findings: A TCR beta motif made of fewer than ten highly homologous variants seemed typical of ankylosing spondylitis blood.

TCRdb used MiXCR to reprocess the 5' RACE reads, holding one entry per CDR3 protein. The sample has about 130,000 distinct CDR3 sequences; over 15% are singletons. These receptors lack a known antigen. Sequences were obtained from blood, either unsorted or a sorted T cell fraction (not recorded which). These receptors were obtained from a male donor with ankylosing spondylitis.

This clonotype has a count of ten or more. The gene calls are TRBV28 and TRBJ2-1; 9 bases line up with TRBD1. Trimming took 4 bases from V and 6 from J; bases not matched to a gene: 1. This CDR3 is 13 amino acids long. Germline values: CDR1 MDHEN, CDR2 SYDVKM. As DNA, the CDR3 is TGTGCCAGCAGTTACAGGGGGCCCAATGAGCAGTTCTTC. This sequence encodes CASSYRGPNEQFF.

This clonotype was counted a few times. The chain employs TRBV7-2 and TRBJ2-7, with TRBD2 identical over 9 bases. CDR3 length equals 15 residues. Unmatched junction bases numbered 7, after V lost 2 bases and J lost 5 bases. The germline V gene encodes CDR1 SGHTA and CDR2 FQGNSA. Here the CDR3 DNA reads TGTGCCAGCAGCTTAACGGCGGGAGGGCCCAACGAGCAGTACTTC. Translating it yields CASSLTAGGPNEQYF.

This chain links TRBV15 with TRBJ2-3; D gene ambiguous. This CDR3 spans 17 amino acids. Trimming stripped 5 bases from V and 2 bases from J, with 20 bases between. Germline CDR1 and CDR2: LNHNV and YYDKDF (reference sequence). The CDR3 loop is CATSPTRLLGVTDTQYF. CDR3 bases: TGTGCCACCAGCCCGACAAGACTCCTAGGAGTCACAGATACGCAGTATTTT.

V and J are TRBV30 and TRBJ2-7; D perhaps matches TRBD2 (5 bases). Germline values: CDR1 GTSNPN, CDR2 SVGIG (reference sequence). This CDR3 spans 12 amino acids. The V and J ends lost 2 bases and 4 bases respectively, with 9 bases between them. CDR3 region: CAWSYGEYEQYF. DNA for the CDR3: TGTGCCTGGAGTTATGGGGAGTACGAGCAGTACTTC.

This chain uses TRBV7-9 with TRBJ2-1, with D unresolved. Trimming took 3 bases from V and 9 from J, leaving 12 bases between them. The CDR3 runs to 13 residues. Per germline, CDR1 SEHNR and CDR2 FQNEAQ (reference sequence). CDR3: CASSLAPRFEQFF. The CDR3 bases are TGTGCCAGCAGCTTGGCCCCGAGGTTTGAGCAGTTCTTC.

The CDR3 here is CASSLGDLTASNYGYTF. The CDR3 nucleotides are TGTGCCAGCAGCTTGGGGGACCTGACAGCCAGCAACTATGGCTACACCTTC. The J gene is TRBJ1-2, the V gene TRBV7-9; D might be TRBD1 (5 bases). V was pared by 3 bases and J by 2 bases, with 19 bases between. Germline-derived CDR1 and CDR2 are SEHNR and FQNEAQ (reference sequence). The CDR3 extends over 17 amino acids.

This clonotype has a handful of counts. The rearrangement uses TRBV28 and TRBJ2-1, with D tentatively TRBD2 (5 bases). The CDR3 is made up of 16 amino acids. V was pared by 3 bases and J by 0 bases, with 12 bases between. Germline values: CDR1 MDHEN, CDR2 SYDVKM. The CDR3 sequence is CASSFDGVSSYNEQFF. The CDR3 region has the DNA TGTGCCAGCAGTTTTGACGGGGTCAGCTCCTACAATGAGCAGTTCTTC.

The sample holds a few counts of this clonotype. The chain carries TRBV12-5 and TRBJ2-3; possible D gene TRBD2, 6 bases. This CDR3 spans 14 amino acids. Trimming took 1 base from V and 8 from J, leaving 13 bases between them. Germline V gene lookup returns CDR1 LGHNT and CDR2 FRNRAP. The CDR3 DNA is TGTGCTAGTGGTTTGGAAAATCTGGGGGGTACGCAGTATTTT. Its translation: CASGLENLGGTQYF. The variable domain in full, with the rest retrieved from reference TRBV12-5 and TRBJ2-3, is DARVTQTPRHKVTEMGQEVTMRCQPILGHNTVFWYRQTMMQGLELLAYFRNRAPLDDSGMPKDRFSAEMPDATLATLKIQPSEPRDSAVYFCASGLENLGGTQYFGPGTRLTVL.

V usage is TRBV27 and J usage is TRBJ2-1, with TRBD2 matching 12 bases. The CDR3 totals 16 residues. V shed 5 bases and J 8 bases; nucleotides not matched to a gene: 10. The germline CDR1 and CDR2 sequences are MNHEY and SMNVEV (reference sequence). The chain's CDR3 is CASSPMTSGSWYEQFF. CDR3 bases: TGTGCCAGCAGTCCGATGACTAGCGGGAGTTGGTATGAGCAGTTCTTC.

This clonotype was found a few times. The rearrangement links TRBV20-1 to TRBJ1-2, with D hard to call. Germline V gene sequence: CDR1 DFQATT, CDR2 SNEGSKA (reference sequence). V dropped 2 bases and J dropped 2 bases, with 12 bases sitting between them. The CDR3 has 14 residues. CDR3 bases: TGCAGTGCTAGAAAGGTCCTTCAGAACTATGGCTACACCTTC. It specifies CSARKVLQNYGYTF.

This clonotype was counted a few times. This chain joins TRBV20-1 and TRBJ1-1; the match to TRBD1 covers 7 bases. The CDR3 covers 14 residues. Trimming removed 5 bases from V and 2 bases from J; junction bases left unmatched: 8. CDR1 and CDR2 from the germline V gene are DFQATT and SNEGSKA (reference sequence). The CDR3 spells CSADGTASNTEAFF. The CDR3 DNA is TGCAGTGCTGATGGGACAGCCTCAAACACTGAAGCTTTCTTT.

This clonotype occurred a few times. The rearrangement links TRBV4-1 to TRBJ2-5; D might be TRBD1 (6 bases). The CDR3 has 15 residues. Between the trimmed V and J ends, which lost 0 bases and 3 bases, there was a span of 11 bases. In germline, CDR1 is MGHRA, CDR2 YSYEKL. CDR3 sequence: CASSQEPSGEETQYF. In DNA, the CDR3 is TGCGCCAGCAGCCAAGAACCATCAGGGGAAGAGACCCAGTACTTC.

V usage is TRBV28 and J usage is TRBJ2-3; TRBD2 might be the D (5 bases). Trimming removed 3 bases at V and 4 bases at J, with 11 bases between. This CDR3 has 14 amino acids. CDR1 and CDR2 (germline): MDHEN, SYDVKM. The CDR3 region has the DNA TGTGCCAGCAGTTTCAAGACTACTTCAGATACGCAGTATTTT. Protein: CASSFKTTSDTQYF. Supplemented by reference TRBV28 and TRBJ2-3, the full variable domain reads DVKVTQSSRYLVKRTGEKVFLECVQDMDHENMFWYRQDPGLGLRLIYFSYDVKMKEKGDIPEGYSVSREKKERFSLILESASTNQTSMYLCASSFKTTSDTQYFGPGTRLTVL.

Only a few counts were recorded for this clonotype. This CDR3 is CASSLIPKAGYTF. The CDR3 coding sequence is TGTGCCAGCAGTTTAATCCCGAAAGCGGGCTACACCTTC. The chain uses TRBV27 and TRBJ1-2; D gene unclear. Germline V lookup: CDR1 MNHEY, CDR2 SMNVEV (reference sequence). There are 13 residues in the CDR3. V shed 2 bases and J shed 8 bases, with 12 bases lying between them.

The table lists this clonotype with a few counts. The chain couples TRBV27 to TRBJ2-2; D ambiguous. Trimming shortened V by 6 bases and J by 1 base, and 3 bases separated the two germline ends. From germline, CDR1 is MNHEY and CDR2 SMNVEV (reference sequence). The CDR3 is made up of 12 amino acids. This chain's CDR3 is CASRWNTGELFF. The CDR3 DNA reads TGTGCCAGCAGATGGAACACCGGGGAGCTGTTTTTT.

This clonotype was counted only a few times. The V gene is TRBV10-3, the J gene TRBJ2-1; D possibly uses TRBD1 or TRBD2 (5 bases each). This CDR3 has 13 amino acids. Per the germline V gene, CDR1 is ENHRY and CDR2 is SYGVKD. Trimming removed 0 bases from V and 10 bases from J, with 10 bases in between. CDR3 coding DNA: TGTGCCATCAGTGAGTCGTGGGGGAAAGAGCAGTTCTTC. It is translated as CAISESWGKEQFF.

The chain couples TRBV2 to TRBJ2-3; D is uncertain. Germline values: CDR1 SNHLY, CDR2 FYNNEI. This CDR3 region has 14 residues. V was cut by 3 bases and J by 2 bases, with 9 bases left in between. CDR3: CASSDYGFTDTQYF. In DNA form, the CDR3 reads TGTGCCAGCAGTGATTACGGATTCACAGATACGCAGTATTTT. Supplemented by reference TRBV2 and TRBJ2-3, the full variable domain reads EPEVTQTPSHQVTQMGQEVILRCVPISNHLYFYWYRQILGQKVEFLVSFYNNEISEKSEIFDDQFSVERPDGSNFTLKIRSTKLEDSAMYFCASSDYGFTDTQYFGPGTRLTVL.

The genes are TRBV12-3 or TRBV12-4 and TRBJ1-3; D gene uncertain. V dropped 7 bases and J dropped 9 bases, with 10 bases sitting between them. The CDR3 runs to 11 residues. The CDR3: CASMARGTIYF. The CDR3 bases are TGTGCCAGCATGGCTAGAGGCACCATATATTTT.

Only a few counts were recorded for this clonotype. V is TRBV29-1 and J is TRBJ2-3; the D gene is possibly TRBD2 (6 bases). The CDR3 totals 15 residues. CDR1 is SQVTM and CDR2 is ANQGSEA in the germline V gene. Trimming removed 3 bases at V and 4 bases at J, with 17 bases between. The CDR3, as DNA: TGCAGCGTTGACGGTGCCGGGAGTATCGCAGATACGCAGTATTTT. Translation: CSVDGAGSIADTQYF.

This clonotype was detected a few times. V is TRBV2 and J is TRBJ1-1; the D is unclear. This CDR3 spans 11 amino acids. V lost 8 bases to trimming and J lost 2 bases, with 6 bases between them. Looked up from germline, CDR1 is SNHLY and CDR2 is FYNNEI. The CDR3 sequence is CASRGNTEAFF. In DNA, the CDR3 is TGTGCCAGCCGGGGAAACACTGAAGCTTTCTTT.

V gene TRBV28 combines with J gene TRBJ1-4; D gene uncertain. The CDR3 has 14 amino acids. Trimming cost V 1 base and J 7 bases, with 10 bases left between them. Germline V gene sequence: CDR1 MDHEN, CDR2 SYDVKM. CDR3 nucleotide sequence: TGTGCCAGCAGTTTATTGGCAGACACTGAAAAACTGTTTTTT. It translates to CASSLLADTEKLFF. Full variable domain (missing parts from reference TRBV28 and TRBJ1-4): DVKVTQSSRYLVKRTGEKVFLECVQDMDHENMFWYRQDPGLGLRLIYFSYDVKMKEKGDIPEGYSVSREKKERFSLILESASTNQTSMYLCASSLLADTEKLFFGSGTQLSVL.

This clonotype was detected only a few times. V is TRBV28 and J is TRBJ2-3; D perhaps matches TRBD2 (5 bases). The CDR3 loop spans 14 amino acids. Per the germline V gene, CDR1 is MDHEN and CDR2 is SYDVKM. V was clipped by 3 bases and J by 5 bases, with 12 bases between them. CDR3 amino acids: CASSFEEAGDTQYF. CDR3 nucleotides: TGTGCCAGCAGTTTCGAGGAGGCAGGAGATACGCAGTATTTT.

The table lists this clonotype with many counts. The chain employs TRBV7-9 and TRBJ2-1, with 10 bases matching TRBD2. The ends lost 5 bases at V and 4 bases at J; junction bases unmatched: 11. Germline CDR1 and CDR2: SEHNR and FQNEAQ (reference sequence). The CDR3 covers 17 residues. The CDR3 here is CASSESGRAHYYNEQFF. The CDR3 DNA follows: TGTGCCAGCAGCGAGAGCGGGAGGGCCCATTATTACAATGAGCAGTTCTTC.

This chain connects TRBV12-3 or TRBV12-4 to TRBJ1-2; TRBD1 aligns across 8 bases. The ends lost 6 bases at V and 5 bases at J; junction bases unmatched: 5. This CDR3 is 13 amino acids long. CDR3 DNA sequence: TGTGCCAGCAGGCCCGGACAGGGATATGGCTACACCTTC. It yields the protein CASRPGQGYGYTF.

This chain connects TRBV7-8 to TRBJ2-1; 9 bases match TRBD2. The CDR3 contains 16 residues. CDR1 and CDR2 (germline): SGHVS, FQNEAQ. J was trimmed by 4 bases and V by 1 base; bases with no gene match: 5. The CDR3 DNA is TGTGCCAGCAGCTTAGGGGCTAGCGGGAAGTACAATGAGCAGTTCTTC. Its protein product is CASSLGASGKYNEQFF. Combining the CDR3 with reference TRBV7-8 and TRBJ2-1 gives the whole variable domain GAGVSQSPRYKVAKRGQDVALRCDPISGHVSLFWYQQALGQGPEFLTYFQNEAQLDKSGLPSDRFFAERPEGSVSTLKIQRTQQEDSAVYLCASSLGASGKYNEQFFGPGTRLTVL.

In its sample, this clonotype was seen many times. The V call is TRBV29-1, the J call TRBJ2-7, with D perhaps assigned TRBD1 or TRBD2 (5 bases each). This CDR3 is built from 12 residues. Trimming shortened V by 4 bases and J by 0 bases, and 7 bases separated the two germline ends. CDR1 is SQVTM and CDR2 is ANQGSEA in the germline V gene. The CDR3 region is CSVVGTSYEQYF. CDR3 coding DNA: TGCAGCGTTGTGGGGACCTCCTACGAGCAGTACTTC.

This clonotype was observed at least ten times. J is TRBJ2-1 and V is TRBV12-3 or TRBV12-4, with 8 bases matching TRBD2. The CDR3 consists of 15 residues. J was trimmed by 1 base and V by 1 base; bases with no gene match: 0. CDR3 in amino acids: CASSLGGRSYNEQFF. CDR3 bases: TGTGCCAGCAGTTTAGGCGGGAGGTCCTACAATGAGCAGTTCTTC.

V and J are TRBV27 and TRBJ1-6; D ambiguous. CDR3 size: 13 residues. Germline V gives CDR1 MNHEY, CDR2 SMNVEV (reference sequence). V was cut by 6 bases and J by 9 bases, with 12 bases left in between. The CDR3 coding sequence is TGTGCCAGCAGCCTTAAGGTTACTTCACCCCTCCACTTT. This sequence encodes CASSLKVTSPLHF.

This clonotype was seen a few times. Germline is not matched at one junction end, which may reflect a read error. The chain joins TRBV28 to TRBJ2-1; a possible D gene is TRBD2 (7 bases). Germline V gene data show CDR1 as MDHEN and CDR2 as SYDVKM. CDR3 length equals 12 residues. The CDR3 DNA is TGTGCCAGCAGGACGGGACCCAACGGGGGGCTCTTC. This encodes CASRTGPNGGLF. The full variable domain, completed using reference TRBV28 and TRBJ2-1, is DVKVTQSSRYLVKRTGEKVFLECVQDMDHENMFWYRQDPGLGLRLIYFSYDVKMKEKGDIPEGYSVSREKKERFSLILESASTNQTSMYLCASRTGPNGGLFGPGTRLTVL.

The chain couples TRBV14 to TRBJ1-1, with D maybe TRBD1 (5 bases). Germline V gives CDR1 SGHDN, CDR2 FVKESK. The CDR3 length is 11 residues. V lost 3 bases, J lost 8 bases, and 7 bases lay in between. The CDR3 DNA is TGTGCCAGCAGCCAGGGGCTGGAAGCTTTCTTT. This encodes CASSQGLEAFF. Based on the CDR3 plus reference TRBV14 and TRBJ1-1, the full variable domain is EAGVTQFPSHSVIEKGQTVTLRCDPISGHDNLYWYRRVMGKEIKFLLHFVKESKQDESGMPNNRFLAERTGGTYSTLKVQPAELEDSGVYFCASSQGLEAFFGQGTRLTVV.

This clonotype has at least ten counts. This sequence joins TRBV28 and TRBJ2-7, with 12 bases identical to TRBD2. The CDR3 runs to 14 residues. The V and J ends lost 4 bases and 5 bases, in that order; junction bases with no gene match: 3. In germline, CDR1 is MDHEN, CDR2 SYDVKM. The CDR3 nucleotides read TGTGCCAGCAGTTCTAGGACTAGCGGGAACGAGCAGTACTTC. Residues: CASSSRTSGNEQYF.